A selection of T cell receptor beta chains follows, all from one sample in a study of blood T cell repertoires in COVID-19. The repertoire was sequenced with immunoSEQ multiplex PCR; TCRdb's copy has only in-frame clones and lacks some. Of under 200,000 clones listed, approximately 87% were seen once; the top ten hold nearly 2.5%. Material: peripheral blood. The receptors derive from a man between 35 and 55 years old with active or convalescent COVID-19. Each CDR3 is given with its conserved first and last residue. D genes are given only for firm matches. A clone size is listed for some rows: how often the clone was seen (once, few, many), or a class if it is expanded.

D gene	J gene	V gene	clone size	CDR3 DNA	CDR3 protein
-	TRBJ1-3	TRBV30	few	TGTGCCTGGAGTGTACTTGGGGGGGCGGGAAACACCATATATTTT	CAWSVLGGAGNTIYF
TRBD2	TRBJ2-3	TRBV5-1	-	TGCGCCACCTCCCTGGGACTAGCCACAGATACGCAGTATTTT	CATSLGLATDTQYF
-	TRBJ1-1	TRBV4-1	once	TGCGCCAGCAGCCAACAAGGGGCAAACACTGAAGCTTTCTTT	CASSQQGANTEAFF
TRBD1	TRBJ2-1	TRBV7-3	-	TGTGCCAGCAGTCGGGGACAGGAATACAATGAGCAGTTCTTC	CASSRGQEYNEQFF
TRBD2	TRBJ2-7	TRBV5-4	-	TGTGCCAGCAGCCGCGGACTAGCGGGGAACTACGAGCAGTACTTC	CASSRGLAGNYEQYF
-	TRBJ2-1	TRBV6-5	once	TGTGCCAGCAGTTACCCAGGGACTAATGAGCAGTTCTTC	CASSYPGTNEQFF
TRBD1	TRBJ2-1	TRBV4-3	-	TGCGCCAGCAGCCAAGATTTCAGGACAGGGAGCGACAATGAGCAGTTCTTC	CASSQDFRTGSDNEQFF
TRBD1	TRBJ1-6	TRBV7-9	-	TGTGCCAGCAGCCCCGGGACAGGGGGCTCTAATTCACCCCTCCACTTT	CASSPGTGGSNSPLHF
-	TRBJ2-3	TRBV3-1/TRBV3-2	-	TGTGCCAGCAGCCAAGATAGGGTGGGACACACAGATACGCAGTATTTT	CASSQDRVGHTDTQYF
TRBD1	TRBJ1-2	TRBV5-1	once	TGCGCCAGCAGCTTCCTTCGGACAGGGGACTATGGCTACACCTTC	CASSFLRTGDYGYTF
TRBD1	TRBJ1-1	TRBV9	-	TGTGCCAGCAGCTTAGGGACAGGTGAAGCTTTCTTT	CASSLGTGEAFF
TRBD1	TRBJ1-1	TRBV18	-	TGTGCCAGCTCACCAGGACAGGGGGCAGCTTTCTTT	CASSPGQGAAFF
TRBD1	TRBJ1-1	TRBV6-5	once	TGTGCCAGCAGCGTCCGGACAGGGACTGAAGCTTTCTTT	CASSVRTGTEAFF
-	TRBJ1-1	TRBV2	-	TGTGCCAGCAGGAGTACAGGGTACACTGAAGCTTTCTTT	CASRSTGYTEAFF